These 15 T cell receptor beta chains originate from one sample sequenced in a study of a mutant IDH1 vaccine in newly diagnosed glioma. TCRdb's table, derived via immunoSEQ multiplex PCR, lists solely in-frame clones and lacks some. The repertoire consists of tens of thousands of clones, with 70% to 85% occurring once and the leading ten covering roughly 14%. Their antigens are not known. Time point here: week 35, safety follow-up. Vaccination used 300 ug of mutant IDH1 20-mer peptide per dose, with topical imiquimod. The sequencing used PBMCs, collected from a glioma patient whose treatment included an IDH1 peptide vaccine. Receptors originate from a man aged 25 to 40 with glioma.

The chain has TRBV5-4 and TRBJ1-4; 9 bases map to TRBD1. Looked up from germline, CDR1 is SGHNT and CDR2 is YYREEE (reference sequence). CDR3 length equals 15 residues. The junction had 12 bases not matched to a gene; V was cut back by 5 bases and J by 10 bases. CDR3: CASRNGQTGGGKLFF. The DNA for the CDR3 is TGTGCCAGCAGAAACGGACAGACAGGGGGGGGAAAACTGTTTTTT. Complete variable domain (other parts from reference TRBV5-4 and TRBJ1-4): ETGVTQSPTHLIKTRGQQVTLRCSSQSGHNTVSWYQQALGQGPQFIFQYYREEENGRGNFPPRFSGLQFPNYSSELNVNALELDDSALYLCASRNGQTGGGKLFFGSGTQLSVL.

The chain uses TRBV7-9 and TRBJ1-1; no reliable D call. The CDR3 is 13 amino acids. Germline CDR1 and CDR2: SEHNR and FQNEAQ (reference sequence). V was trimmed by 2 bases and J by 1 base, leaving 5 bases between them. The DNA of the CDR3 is TGTGCCAGCAGCTTATACTCGAACACTGAAGCTTTCTTT. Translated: CASSLYSNTEAFF.

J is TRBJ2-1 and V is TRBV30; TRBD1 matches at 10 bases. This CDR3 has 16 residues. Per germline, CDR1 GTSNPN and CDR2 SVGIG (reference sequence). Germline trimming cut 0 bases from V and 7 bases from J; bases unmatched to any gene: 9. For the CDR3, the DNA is TGTGCCTGGAGTGTACCCGGGACAGGGGTCGGAAATGAGCAGTTCTTC. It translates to CAWSVPGTGVGNEQFF.

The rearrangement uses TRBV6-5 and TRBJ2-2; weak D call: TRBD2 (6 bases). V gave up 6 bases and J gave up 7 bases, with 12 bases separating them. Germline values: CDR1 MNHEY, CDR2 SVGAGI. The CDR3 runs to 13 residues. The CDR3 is CASRRLEVGELFF. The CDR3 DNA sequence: TGTGCCAGCAGACGACTAGAGGTCGGGGAGCTGTTTTTT.

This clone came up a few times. The CDR3 here is CASSLSGGTEAFF. The CDR3 region has the DNA TGTGCCAGCAGCTTGTCGGGGGGCACTGAAGCTTTCTTT. The chain links TRBV7-7 to TRBJ1-1; a weak D match, TRBD1 (5 bases). CDR1 is SSHAT and CDR2 is FNYEAQ in the germline V gene (reference sequence). V was cut by 3 bases and J by 4 bases, with 9 bases left in between. The CDR3 contains 13 residues.

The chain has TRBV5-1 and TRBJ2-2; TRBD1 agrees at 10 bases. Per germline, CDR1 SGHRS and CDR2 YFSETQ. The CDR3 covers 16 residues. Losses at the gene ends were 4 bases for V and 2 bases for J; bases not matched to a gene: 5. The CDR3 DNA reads TGCGCCAGCAGCCCGTGGGACAGGGGAAACACCGGGGAGCTGTTTTTT. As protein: CASSPWDRGNTGELFF. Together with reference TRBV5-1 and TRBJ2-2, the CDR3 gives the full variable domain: KAGVTQTPRYLIKTRGQQVTLSCSPISGHRSVSWYQQTPGQGLQFLFEYFSETQRNKGNFPGRFSGRQFSNSRSEMNVSTLELGDSALYLCASSPWDRGNTGELFFGEGSRLTVL.

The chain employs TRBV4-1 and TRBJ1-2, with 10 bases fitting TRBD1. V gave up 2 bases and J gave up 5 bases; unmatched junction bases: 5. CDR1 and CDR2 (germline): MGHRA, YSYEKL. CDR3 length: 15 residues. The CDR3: CASSQPGQGTYGYTF. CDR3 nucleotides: TGCGCCAGCAGCCAACCGGGACAGGGGACGTATGGCTACACCTTC.

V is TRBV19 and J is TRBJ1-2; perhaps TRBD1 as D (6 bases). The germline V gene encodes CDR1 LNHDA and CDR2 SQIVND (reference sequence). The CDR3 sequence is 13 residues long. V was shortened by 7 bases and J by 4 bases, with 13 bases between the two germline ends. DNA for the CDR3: TGTGCCAGTATTCCAGGGGATGTCTATGGCTACACCTTC. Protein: CASIPGDVYGYTF.

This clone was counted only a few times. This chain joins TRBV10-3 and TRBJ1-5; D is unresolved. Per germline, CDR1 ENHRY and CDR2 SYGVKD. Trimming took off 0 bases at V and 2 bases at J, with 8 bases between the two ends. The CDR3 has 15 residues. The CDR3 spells CAISESRSGNQPQHF. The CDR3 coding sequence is TGTGCCATCAGTGAGTCTAGGAGTGGCAATCAGCCCCAGCATTTT.

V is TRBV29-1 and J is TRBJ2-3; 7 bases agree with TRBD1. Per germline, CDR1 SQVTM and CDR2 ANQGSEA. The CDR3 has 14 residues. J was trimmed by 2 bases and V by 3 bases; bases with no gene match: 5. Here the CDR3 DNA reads TGCAGCGTTGATTCGGGACAGCCCACAGATACGCAGTATTTT. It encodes CSVDSGQPTDTQYF.

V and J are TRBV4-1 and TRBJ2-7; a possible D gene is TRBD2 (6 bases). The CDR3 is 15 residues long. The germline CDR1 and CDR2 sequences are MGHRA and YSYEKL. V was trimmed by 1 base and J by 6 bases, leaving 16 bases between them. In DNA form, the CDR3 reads TGCGCCAGCAGCCAAGTATCCGGGAGATTTGGCGAGCAGTACTTC. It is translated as CASSQVSGRFGEQYF.

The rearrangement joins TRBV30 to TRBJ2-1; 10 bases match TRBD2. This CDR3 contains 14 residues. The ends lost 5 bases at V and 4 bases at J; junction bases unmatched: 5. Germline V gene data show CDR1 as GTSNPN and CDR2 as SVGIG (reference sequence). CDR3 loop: CAWAGTSEYNEQFF. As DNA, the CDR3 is TGTGCCTGGGCAGGGACTAGCGAGTACAATGAGCAGTTCTTC.

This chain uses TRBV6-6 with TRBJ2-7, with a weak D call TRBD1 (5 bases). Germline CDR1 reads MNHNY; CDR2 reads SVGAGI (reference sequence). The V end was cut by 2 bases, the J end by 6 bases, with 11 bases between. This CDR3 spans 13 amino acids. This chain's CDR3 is CASSYVGPREQYF. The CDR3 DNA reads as TGTGCCAGCAGTTACGTGGGGCCTCGCGAGCAGTACTTC.

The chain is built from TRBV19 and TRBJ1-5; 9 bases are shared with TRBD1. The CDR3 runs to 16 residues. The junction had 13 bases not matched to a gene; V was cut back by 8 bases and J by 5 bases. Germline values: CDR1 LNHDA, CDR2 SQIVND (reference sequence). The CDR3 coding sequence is TGTGCCAGTGTGCCTCGGGGACAGGGCTTCGATCAGCCCCAGCATTTT. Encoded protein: CASVPRGQGFDQPQHF.

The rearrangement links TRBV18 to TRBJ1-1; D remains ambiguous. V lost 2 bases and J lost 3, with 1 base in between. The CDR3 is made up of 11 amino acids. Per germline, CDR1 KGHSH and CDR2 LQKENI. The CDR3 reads CASSPDTEAFF. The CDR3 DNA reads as TGTGCCAGCTCACCAGACACTGAAGCTTTCTTT.